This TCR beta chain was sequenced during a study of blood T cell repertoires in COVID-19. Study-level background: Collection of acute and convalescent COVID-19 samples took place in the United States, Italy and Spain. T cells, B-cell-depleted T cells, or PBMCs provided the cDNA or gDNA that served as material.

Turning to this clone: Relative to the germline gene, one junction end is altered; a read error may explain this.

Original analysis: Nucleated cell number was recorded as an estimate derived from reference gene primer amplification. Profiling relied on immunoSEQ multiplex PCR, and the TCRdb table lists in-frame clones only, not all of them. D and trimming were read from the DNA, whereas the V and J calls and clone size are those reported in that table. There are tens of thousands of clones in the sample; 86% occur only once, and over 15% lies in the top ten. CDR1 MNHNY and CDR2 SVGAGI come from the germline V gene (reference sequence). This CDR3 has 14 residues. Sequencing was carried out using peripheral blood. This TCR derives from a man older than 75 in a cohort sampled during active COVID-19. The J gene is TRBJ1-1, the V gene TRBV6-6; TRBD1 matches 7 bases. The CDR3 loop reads CASRITGVKTEAFF. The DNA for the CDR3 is TGTGCCAGCAGGATAACAGGGGTGAAAACTGAAGCTTTCTTT.